These 7 T cell receptor beta chains were all obtained from the same sample, sequenced in a study of metastatic and nonmetastatic thyroid tumors. No patient had received any treatment before thyroid surgery. Using MiXCR, TCRdb reanalyzed the PCR reads. Seen here are some 93,000 clones, roughly 13% observed once, and the top ten hold 10% to 12%. The sample was blood. Receptor source: a female donor with papillary thyroid cancer or a benign thyroid nodule (not recorded which). Some clones in this sample may be carry-over from other donors' samples.

Of note for this clone: Given a much more abundant clone one base away, this may be a read error. The chain uses TRBV5-1 and TRBJ2-1, with 7 bases fitting TRBD2. J gave up 3 bases and V 4 bases, and 7 bases lay outside the gene matches. Germline V gene sequence: CDR1 SGHRS, CDR2 YFSETQ. The CDR3 sequence is 15 residues long. CDR3 bases: TGCGCCAGCAGCGCGACTAGCAGCGTCTACAATGAGCAGTTCTTC. As protein: CASSATSSVYNEQFF.

Concerning this clone itself: A read error is possible here, since a much larger clone lies one base away. V is TRBV30 and J is TRBJ2-7; weak D call: TRBD1 (6 bases). The germline V gene encodes CDR1 GTSNPN and CDR2 SVGIG (reference sequence). The CDR3 has 14 amino acids. Here the CDR3 DNA reads TGTGCCTGGAGTGTAGGGGGTAACTCCCACGAGCAGTACTTC. This codes for CAWSVGGNSHEQYF. Full variable domain (rest looked up from reference TRBV30 and TRBJ2-7): SQTIHQWPATLVQPVGSPLSLECTVEGTSNPNLYWYRQAAGRGLQLLFYSVGIGQISSEVPQNLSASRPQDRQFILSSKKLLLSDSGFYLCAWSVGGNSHEQYFGPGTRLTVT.

The table lists this clone with many counts. The chain joins TRBV20-1 to TRBJ2-2, with no clear D. Germline CDR1 DFQATT, CDR2 SNEGSKA (reference sequence). CDR3 size: 14 residues. Trimming took 2 bases from V and 5 from J, leaving 12 bases between them. This CDR3 is CSARSPPGTGELFF. CDR3 nucleotide sequence: TGCAGTGCTAGATCCCCGCCCGGGACCGGGGAGCTGTTTTTT.

In this sample, this clone turned up many times. This chain uses TRBV20-1 with TRBJ2-1; 8 bases match TRBD2. The V gene end was trimmed by 1 base and the J gene end by 8 bases; junction bases not matched to a gene: 4. This CDR3 is built from 13 residues. The germline gives CDR1 DFQATT, CDR2 SNEGSKA (reference sequence). CDR3 bases: TGCAGTGCTAGAGGAAGCGGGAGTGATGAGCAGTTCTTC. This codes for CSARGSGSDEQFF.

In its sample, this clone was seen many times. The CDR3 nucleotides read TGTGCCAGCAGCCAAGATCGGAGGGGCAGTACAGGGGCCCAGTACTTC. Translation gives CASSQDRRGSTGAQYF. The chain recombines TRBV4-2 with TRBJ2-5; weak D call: TRBD1 (7 bases). V was pared by 0 bases and J by 9 bases, with 20 bases between. Germline lookup yields CDR1 LGHNA and CDR2 YNFKEQ. This CDR3 contains 16 residues.

The chain has TRBV6-2 or TRBV6-3 and TRBJ2-7, with D perhaps being TRBD1 or TRBD2 (5 bases each). CDR3 length: 16 amino acids. V was trimmed by 2 bases and J by 3 bases, leaving 17 bases between them. The V gene's germline CDR1 is MNHEY and CDR2 SVGEGT. Here the CDR3 DNA reads TGTGCCAGCAGTTACCCGAATAGAGGGGAATACTACGAGCAGTACTTC. Amino acid sequence: CASSYPNRGEYYEQYF.

This clone was detected many times. The V gene is TRBV7-2, the J gene TRBJ2-5, with 7 bases fitting TRBD2. The length of the CDR3 is 13 residues. The V gene end was trimmed by 8 bases and the J gene end by 4 bases; junction bases not matched to a gene: 7. Germline V gene lookup returns CDR1 SGHTA and CDR2 FQGNSA. CDR3 protein: CASGEGVAETQYF. The CDR3 DNA is TGTGCCAGCGGGGAGGGAGTGGCAGAGACCCAGTACTTC.